In this sample, the clone carrying this TCR beta chain turned up once. Its antigen is not identified. TCRdb re-called the RT-PCR reads through MiXCR, storing one row per CDR3 protein. The sample includes 600,000 to 850,000 distinct CDR3 sequences, approximately 14% seen only once; the top ten take 6.5% to 8%. The CDR3 sequence is 14 residues long. V lost 8 bases and J lost 3; bases outside the gene matches: 5. CDR1 and CDR2 from the germline V gene are WNHNN and SYGVQD (reference sequence). The source of the sample is a study of response to subunit inactivated influenza vaccine. Study results and caveats: Authors suggested few new T cells are recruited by each seasonal influenza vaccination.

The sample consisted of PBMCs from blood, taken roughly 15 days before vaccination. The chain is built from TRBV10-1 and TRBJ2-2, with TRBD2 matching 8 bases. The origin of this receptor is a man aged 45-65 years who received an inactivated influenza vaccine. The CDR3 nucleotides read TGCGCCAGCGGGTTAGCGGGATACACCGGGGAGCTGTTTTTT. As protein: CASGLAGYTGELFF.